This T cell receptor (beta chain) was identified in a study of regulatory T cells in long-lasting Graves disease. Study-level information: The criterion for persistent Graves' disease was over 5 years of antithyroid drugs with positive TSH receptor antibodies.

CDR1 is SGHTA, CDR2 FQGNSA, per germline. The CDR3 spans 14 residues. Trimming pared 5 bases from V and 6 bases from J, leaving 11 bases between. Specified time point: persistent/refractory GD, antithyroid drugs over 5 years with positive TRAb. With RNA extracted from PBMCs as input, the TCR library was made. Both iRepertoire HTBI primers and Arm-PCR of CDR3 regions were used to build the TCR beta libraries. Authors' processing steps: Sequenced samples collectively carried 60 to 75 TRBV and over 11 TRBJ segments. Each CDR3 protein gets one entry after TCRdb re-called the multiplex PCR reads with MiXCR. The V and J calls follow TCRdb's processing rather than the paper's. The table records about 430,000 distinct CDR3 sequences, approximately 22% of them present only once. The study's findings and limits: Persistent patients shared more public clonotypes (roughly 2,800) than new patients (roughly 970). Persistent cases favored TRBV28, TRBJ1-2 and TRBJ2-5.

This clonotype has a count of ten or more. Antigen: not known. V usage is TRBV7-2 and J usage is TRBJ1-6; D is possibly TRBD1 (5 bases). Here the sequenced sample was peripheral blood mononuclear cells (PBMCs), taken when the disease was refractory, from a patient treated with antithyroid drugs. This sequence was found in a female donor with Graves disease. This chain's CDR3 is CASSPGQANSPLHF. The CDR3, as DNA: TGTGCCAGCAGCCCCGGACAAGCTAATTCACCCCTCCACTTT.